The rows below give T cell receptor beta chains drawn from one sample of a study of shared clonotypes between healthy human individuals. Using immunoSEQ multiplex PCR, the repertoire was profiled, and TCRdb retains in-frame clones only, with some absent. The table includes 1.5 million to 2.5 million clones, approximately 95% detected once. The sequenced sample consisted of naive CD8+ T cells sorted from blood. All receptors derive from a man in his late teens or twenties in good health. Both conserved end residues are part of each CDR3. D genes are given only for firm matches. Size is omitted from some rows. Given values are once, few, many or a class for expanded clones.

>once|TRBJ2-2|TRBV27|NA
CASSFRPGELFF
TGTGCCAGCAGTTTCCGCCCCGGGGAGCTGTTTTTT
>NA|TRBJ2-5|TRBV27|NA
CASGFEVSQYF
TGTGCCAGCGGATTCGAGGTATCCCAGTACTTC
>once|TRBJ2-3|TRBV5-1|NA
CASSYRGSLSTDTQYF
TGCGCCAGCAGCTATAGAGGGTCCCTCAGCACAGATACGCAGTATTTT
>NA|TRBJ1-4|TRBV7-3|NA
CASSPKKGGRSKLFF
TGTGCCAGCAGCCCTAAAAAAGGGGGGAGATCAAAACTGTTTTTT
>NA|TRBJ2-1|TRBV5-6|NA
CASSSPLEGREQFF
TGTGCCAGCAGCAGTCCCCTAGAAGGTCGAGAGCAGTTCTTC
>once|TRBJ2-7|TRBV27|NA
CASSFVQSSYEQYF
TGTGCCAGCAGTTTCGTCCAAAGCTCCTACGAGCAGTACTTC
>NA|TRBJ2-1|TRBV4-1|NA
CASSQDPREQFF
TGCGCCAGCAGCCAAGACCCCCGTGAGCAGTTCTTC
>NA|TRBJ2-4|TRBV5-1|NA
CASSLSTGMGNIQYF
TGCGCCAGCAGCTTGTCAACAGGGATGGGGAACATTCAGTACTTC
>NA|TRBJ2-7|TRBV6-1|TRBD1
CASRQGMRQYF
TGTGCCAGCCGACAGGGGATGAGACAGTACTTC
>NA|TRBJ2-4|TRBV5-4|TRBD2
CASSLGTSGKNIQYF
TGTGCCAGCAGCTTGGGGACTAGCGGTAAAAACATTCAGTACTTC
>NA|TRBJ2-7|TRBV5-4|NA
CASSLGSGTYEQYF
TGTGCCAGCAGCTTGGGATCCGGAACCTACGAGCAGTACTTC
>NA|TRBJ1-1|TRBV5-1|TRBD1
CASSSTGATEAFF
TGCGCCAGCAGCTCGACAGGGGCGACTGAAGCTTTCTTT
>NA|TRBJ2-2|TRBV7-8|TRBD2
CASSLLAGGPGELFF
TGTGCCAGCAGCTTACTTGCGGGAGGGCCCGGGGAGCTGTTTTTT
>NA|TRBJ1-5|TRBV19|TRBD1
CASSIPGGAGQPQHF
TGTGCCAGTAGTATCCCAGGGGGCGCGGGTCAGCCCCAGCATTTT
>NA|TRBJ2-7|TRBV5-6|TRBD2
CASSWVTSGYEQYF
TGTGCCAGCAGCTGGGTGACTAGCGGCTACGAGCAGTACTTC
>NA|TRBJ2-3|TRBV4-3|NA
CASSQDREGFSTDTQYF
TGCGCCAGCAGCCAAGATCGTGAGGGGTTTAGCACAGATACGCAGTATTTT
>NA|TRBJ1-2|TRBV6-5|TRBD1
CASRPGTGIPGYTF
TGTGCCAGCAGGCCCGGGACAGGGATTCCTGGCTACACCTTC